This TCR beta chain was found in a study of cytomegalovirus exposure and HLA in healthy donors. The study's findings and limits: An analysis done earlier found most TCR beta V segments productive about 87% or about 30% of the time.

The CDR3 consists of 14 residues. V lost 1 base to trimming and J lost 5 bases, with 11 bases between them. From germline, CDR1 is SGHTA and CDR2 FQGNSA. 13 Jbeta primers and 60 Vbeta primers were used for the PCR. The data were produced by immunoSEQ multiplex PCR, yet TCRdb's version contains in-frame clones alone and is incomplete. The table records roughly 140,000 clones, roughly four fifths of them present only once. To note about this clone: What it recognizes is unknown.

V and J are TRBV7-2 and TRBJ1-2; D gene ambiguous. The sequenced sample consisted of PBMCs. This sequence was found in a man between 18 and 35 years old in good health and CMV-seronegative. The CDR3 DNA follows: TGTGCCAGCAGCTTAGGCGGGCGATGGTATGGCTACACCTTC. It encodes CASSLGGRWYGYTF.